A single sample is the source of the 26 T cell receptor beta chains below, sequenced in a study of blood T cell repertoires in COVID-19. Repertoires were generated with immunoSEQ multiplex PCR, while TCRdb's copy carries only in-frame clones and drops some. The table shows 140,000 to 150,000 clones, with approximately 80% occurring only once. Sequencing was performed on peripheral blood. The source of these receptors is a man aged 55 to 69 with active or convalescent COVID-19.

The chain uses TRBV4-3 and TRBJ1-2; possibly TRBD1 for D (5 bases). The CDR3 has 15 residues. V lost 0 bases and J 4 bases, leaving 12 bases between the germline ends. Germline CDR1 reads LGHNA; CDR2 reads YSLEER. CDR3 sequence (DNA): TGCGCCAGCAGCCAAGACGTAGGGGCACTCTATGGCTACACCTTC. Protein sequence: CASSQDVGALYGYTF.

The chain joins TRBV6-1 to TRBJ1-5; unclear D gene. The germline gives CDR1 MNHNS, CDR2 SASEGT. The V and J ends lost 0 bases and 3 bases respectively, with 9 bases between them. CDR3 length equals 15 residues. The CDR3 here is CASSEATVANQPQHF. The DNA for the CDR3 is TGTGCCAGCAGTGAAGCTACGGTTGCCAATCAGCCCCAGCATTTT.

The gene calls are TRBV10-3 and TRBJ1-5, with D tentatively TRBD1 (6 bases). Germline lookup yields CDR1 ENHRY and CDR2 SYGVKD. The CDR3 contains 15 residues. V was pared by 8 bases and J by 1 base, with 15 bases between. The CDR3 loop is CAIGLGTPSNQPQHF. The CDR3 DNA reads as TGTGCCATCGGCCTAGGGACACCCAGCAATCAGCCCCAGCATTTT.

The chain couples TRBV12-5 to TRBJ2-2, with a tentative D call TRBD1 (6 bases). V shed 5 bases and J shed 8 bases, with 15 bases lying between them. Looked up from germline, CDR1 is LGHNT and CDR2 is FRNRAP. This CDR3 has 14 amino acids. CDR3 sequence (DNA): TGTGCTAGTGGTCTAGCCCCGGGGACAGGGGAGCTGTTTTTT. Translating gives CASGLAPGTGELFF. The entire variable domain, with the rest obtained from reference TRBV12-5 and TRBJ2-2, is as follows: DARVTQTPRHKVTEMGQEVTMRCQPILGHNTVFWYRQTMMQGLELLAYFRNRAPLDDSGMPKDRFSAEMPDATLATLKIQPSEPRDSAVYFCASGLAPGTGELFFGEGSRLTVL.

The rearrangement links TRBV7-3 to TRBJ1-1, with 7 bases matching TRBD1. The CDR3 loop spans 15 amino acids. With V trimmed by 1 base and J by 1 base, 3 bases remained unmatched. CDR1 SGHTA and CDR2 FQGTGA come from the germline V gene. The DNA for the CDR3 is TGTGCCAGCAGCTTAATTGCAGGGGGGAACACTGAAGCTTTCTTT. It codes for CASSLIAGGNTEAFF.

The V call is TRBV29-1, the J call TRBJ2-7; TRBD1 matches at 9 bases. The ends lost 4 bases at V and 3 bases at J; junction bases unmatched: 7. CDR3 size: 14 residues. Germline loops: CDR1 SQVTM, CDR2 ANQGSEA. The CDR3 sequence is CSVGKDRGFYEQYF. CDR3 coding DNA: TGCAGCGTTGGGAAGGACAGGGGATTCTACGAGCAGTACTTC.

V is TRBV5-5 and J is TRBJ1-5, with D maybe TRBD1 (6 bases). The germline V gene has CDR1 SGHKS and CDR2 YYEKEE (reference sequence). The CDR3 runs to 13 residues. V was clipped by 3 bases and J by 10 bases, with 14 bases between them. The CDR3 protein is CASSWTDTSPQHF. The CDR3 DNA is TGTGCCAGCAGCTGGACAGACACTTCACCCCAGCATTTT.

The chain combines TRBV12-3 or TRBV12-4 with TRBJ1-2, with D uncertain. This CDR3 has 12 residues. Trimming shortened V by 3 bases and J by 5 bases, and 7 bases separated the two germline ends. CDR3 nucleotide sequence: TGTGCCAGCAGTTTCCCGGGGTATGGCTACACCTTC. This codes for CASSFPGYGYTF.

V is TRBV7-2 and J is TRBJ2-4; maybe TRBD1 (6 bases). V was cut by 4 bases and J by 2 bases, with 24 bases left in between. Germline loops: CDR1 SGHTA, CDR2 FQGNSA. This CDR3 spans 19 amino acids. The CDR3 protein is CASSSEIVRAGVTKNIQYF. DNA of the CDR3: TGTGCCAGCAGCTCAGAGATAGTTAGGGCAGGGGTCACCAAAAACATTCAGTACTTC.

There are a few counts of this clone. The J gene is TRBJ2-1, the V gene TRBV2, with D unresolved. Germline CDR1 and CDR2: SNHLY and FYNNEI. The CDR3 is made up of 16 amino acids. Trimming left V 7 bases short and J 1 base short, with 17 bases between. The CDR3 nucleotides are TGTGCCAGCAAGCGAGGCTCTGGCGGATCCTACAATGAGCAGTTCTTC. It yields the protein CASKRGSGGSYNEQFF.

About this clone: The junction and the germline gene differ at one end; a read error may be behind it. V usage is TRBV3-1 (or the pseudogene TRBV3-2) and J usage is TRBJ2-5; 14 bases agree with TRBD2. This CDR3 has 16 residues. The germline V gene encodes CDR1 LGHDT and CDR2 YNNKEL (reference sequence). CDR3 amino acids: CASTQGLAGGQETQYF. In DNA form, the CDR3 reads TGTGCCAGCACCCAAGGACTAGCGGGAGGACAAGAGACCCAGTACTTC.

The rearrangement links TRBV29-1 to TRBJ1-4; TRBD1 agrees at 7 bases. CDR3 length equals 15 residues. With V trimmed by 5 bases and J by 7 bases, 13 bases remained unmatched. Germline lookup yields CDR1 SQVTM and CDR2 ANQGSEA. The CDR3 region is CSVSARQGWGEKLFF. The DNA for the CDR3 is TGCAGCGTTTCCGCTCGACAGGGTTGGGGTGAAAAACTGTTTTTT.

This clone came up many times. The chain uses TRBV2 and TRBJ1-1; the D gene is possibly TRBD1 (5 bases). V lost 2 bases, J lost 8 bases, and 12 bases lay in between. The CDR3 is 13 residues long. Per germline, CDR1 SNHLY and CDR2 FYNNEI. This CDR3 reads CASSERGWGEAFF. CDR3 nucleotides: TGTGCCAGCAGTGAAAGGGGATGGGGCGAAGCTTTCTTT.

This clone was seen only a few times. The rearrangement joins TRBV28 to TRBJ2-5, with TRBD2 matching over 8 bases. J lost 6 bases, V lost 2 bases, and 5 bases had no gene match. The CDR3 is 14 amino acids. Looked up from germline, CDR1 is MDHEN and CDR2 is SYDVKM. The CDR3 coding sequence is TGTGCCAGCAGTTTACCAGCGGGAGTGAAGACCCAGTACTTC. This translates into CASSLPAGVKTQYF.

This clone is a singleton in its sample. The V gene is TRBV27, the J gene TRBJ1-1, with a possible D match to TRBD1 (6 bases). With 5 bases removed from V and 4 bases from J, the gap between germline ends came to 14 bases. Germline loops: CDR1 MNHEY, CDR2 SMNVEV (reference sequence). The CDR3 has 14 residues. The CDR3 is CASSLRGRGTEAFF. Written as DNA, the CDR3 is TGTGCCAGCAGTCTCCGGGGCAGGGGCACTGAAGCTTTCTTT.

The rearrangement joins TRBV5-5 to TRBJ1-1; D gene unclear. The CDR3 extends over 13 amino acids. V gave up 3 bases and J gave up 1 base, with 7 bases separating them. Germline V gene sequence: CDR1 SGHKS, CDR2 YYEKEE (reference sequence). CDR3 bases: TGTGCCAGCAGCTCCCTAGGGAACACTGAAGCTTTCTTT. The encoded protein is CASSSLGNTEAFF.

CDR3 DNA: TGCGCCAGCAGCCAAGGCTTCCAGGGGAATTCACCCCTCCACTTT. Protein sequence: CASSQGFQGNSPLHF. The genes are TRBV4-3 and TRBJ1-6, with D maybe TRBD1 (6 bases). Germline loops: CDR1 LGHNA, CDR2 YSLEER. V lost 1 base and J lost 7, with 11 bases in between. The CDR3 is 15 amino acids.

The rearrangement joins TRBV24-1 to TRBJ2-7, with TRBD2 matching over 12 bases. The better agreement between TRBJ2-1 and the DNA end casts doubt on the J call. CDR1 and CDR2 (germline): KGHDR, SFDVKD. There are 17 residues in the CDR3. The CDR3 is CATRGRLAGAVYNEQFF. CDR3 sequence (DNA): TGTGCCACCAGGGGAAGACTAGCGGGAGCTGTTTACAATGAGCAGTTCTTC.

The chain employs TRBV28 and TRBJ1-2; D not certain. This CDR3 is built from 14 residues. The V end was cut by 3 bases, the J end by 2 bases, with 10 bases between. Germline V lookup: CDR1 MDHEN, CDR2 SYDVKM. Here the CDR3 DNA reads TGTGCCAGCAGTTTTTCTCGGTTGAACTATGGCTACACCTTC. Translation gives CASSFSRLNYGYTF.

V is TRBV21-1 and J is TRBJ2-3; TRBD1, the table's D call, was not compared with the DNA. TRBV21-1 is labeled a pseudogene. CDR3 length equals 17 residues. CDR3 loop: CASSPRRAGGPFDTQYF. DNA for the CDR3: TGTGCCAGCAGCCCCCGACGGGCAGGGGGGCCTTTCGATACGCAGTATTTT.

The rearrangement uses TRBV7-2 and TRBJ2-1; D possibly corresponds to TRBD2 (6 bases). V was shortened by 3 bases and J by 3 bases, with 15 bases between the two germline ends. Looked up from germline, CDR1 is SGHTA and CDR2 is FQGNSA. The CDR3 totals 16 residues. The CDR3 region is CASSFRRATGYNEQFF. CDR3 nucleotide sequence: TGTGCCAGCAGCTTTAGGAGGGCTACAGGCTACAATGAGCAGTTCTTC.

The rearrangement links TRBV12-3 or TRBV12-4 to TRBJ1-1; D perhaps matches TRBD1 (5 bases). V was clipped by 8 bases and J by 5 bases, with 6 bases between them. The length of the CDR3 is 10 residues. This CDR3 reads CASRGTEAFF. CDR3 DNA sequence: TGTGCCAGCCGGGGGACTGAAGCTTTCTTT.

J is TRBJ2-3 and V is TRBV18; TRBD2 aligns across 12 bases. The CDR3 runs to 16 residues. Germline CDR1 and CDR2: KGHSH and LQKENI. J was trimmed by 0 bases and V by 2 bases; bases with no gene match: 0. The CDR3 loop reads CASSPGLAGSTDTQYF. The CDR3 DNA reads TGTGCCAGCTCACCAGGACTAGCGGGGAGCACAGATACGCAGTATTTT.

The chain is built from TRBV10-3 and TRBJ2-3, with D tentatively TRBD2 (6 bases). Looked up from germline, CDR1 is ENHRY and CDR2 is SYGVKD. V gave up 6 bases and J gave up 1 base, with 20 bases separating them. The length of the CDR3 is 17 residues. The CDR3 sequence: CAISEGGRRGGTDTQYF. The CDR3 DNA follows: TGTGCCATCAGCGAGGGAGGAAGGAGGGGCGGCACAGATACGCAGTATTTT.

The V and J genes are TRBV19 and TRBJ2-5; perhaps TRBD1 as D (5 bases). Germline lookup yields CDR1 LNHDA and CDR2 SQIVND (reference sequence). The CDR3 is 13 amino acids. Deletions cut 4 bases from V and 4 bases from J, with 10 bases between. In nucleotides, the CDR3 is TGTGCCAGTAGTACAACTCAGGGAGAGACCCAGTACTTC. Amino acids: CASSTTQGETQYF. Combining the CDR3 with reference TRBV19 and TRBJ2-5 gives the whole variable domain DGGITQSPKYLFRKEGQNVTLSCEQNLNHDAMYWYRQDPGQGLRLIYYSQIVNDFQKGDIAEGYSVSREKKESFPLTVTSAQKNPTAFYLCASSTTQGETQYFGPGTRLLVL.

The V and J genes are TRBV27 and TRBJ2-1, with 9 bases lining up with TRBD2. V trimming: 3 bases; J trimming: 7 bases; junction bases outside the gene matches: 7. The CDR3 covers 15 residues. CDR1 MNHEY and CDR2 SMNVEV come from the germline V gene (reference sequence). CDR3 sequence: CASSLLAGEGNEQFF. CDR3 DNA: TGTGCCAGCAGTTTGTTAGCGGGAGAGGGGAATGAGCAGTTCTTC.